Each of the 16 T cell receptor beta chains below was sequenced from the same sample in a study of tumor-infiltrating lymphocytes in localized non-small cell lung cancer. Method: immunoSEQ multiplex PCR; TCRdb's copy keeps in-frame clones and lacks some. The sample records about 12,000 clones, around 76% being singletons. Sequencing was performed on uninvolved lung tissue not adjacent to the tumor. Receptors originate from a human donor with non-small cell lung cancer.

The chain is built from TRBV28 and TRBJ2-3; 8 bases agree with TRBD2. Germline assignment: CDR1 MDHEN and CDR2 SYDVKM. CDR3 length equals 15 residues. The J segment lost 6 bases and the V segment lost 6 bases, leaving 11 bases of the junction unmatched. CDR3 coding DNA: TGTGCCAGCAGCCCACCGGGACTAGAGGTGGATACGCAGTATTTT. Protein: CASSPPGLEVDTQYF.

The rearrangement links TRBV25-1 to TRBJ1-6, with D perhaps TRBD1 (6 bases). Germline-derived CDR1 and CDR2 are MGHDK and SYGVNS. V dropped 0 bases and J dropped 4 bases, with 13 bases sitting between them. This CDR3 comprises 17 residues. The CDR3 DNA reads as TGTGCCAGCAGTGAATATGGGGGAGGGGGTTATAATTCACCCCTCCACTTT. Protein sequence: CASSEYGGGGYNSPLHF.

The chain links TRBV10-3 to TRBJ2-7; D tentatively reads TRBD1 or TRBD2 (5 bases each). Germline CDR1 and CDR2: ENHRY and SYGVKD. CDR3 length equals 13 residues. V gave up 6 bases and J gave up 1 base, with 10 bases separating them. Here the CDR3 reads CAISGTDSYEQYF. The CDR3 region has the DNA TGTGCCATCAGCGGGACGGATTCCTACGAGCAGTACTTC.

The gene calls are TRBV7-9 and TRBJ2-5; TRBD1 agrees at 12 bases. This CDR3 contains 16 residues. Germline values: CDR1 SEHNR, CDR2 FQNEAQ (reference sequence). V gave up 4 bases and J gave up 5 bases; unmatched junction bases: 8. The CDR3 is CASSSPGQGARETQYF. CDR3 coding DNA: TGTGCCAGCAGCTCCCCGGGACAGGGGGCGAGGGAGACCCAGTACTTC.

The V call is TRBV7-9, the J call TRBJ1-1, with no clear D. The CDR3 contains 14 residues. Germline loops: CDR1 SEHNR, CDR2 FQNEAQ (reference sequence). V shed 2 bases and J shed 0 bases, with 7 bases lying between them. The CDR3 DNA reads TGTGCCAGCAGCTTAAGACATATGAACACTGAAGCTTTCTTT. It codes for CASSLRHMNTEAFF.

The chain links TRBV29-1 to TRBJ1-1; 7 nucleotides line up with TRBD1. The CDR3 is 12 residues long. Germline CDR1 SQVTM, CDR2 ANQGSEA. The V gene end was trimmed by 4 bases and the J gene end by 3 bases; junction bases not matched to a gene: 2. The CDR3: CSVVRGDTEAFF. The CDR3 DNA sequence: TGCAGCGTTGTCAGGGGGGACACTGAAGCTTTCTTT.

The CDR3 DNA reads as TGTGCCAGCAGCTCTCAAAGCCACACCGGGGAGCTGTTTTTT. Translation: CASSSQSHTGELFF. The gene calls are TRBV7-3 and TRBJ2-2; no clear D. Per germline, CDR1 SGHTA and CDR2 FQGTGA. V dropped 4 bases and J dropped 3 bases, with 9 bases sitting between them. This CDR3 contains 14 residues.

The CDR3 DNA reads as TGTGCCAGCAGGCAACGTACGAACACCGGGGAGCTGTTTTTT. The encoded protein is CASRQRTNTGELFF. The J gene is TRBJ2-2, the V gene TRBV9; D is uncertain. This CDR3 contains 14 residues. CDR1 SGDLS and CDR2 YYNGEE come from the germline V gene. Between the trimmed V and J ends, which lost 5 bases and 0 bases, there was a span of 8 bases.

The chain employs TRBV6-6 and TRBJ2-1, with a weak D call TRBD1 (5 bases). V was shortened by 4 bases and J by 15 bases, with 13 bases between the two germline ends. The germline V gene encodes CDR1 MNHNY and CDR2 SVGAGI (reference sequence). The CDR3 loop spans 11 amino acids. The DNA of the CDR3 is TGTGCCAGCAGTTCCTTCAGGGAAGCGTTCTTC. As protein: CASSSFREAFF.

This sequence joins TRBV7-6 and TRBJ1-4; tentative D call: TRBD1 (6 bases). Germline V gene lookup returns CDR1 SGHVS and CDR2 FNYEAQ. Trimming pared 2 bases from V and 5 bases from J, leaving 12 bases between. The CDR3 runs to 15 residues. CDR3 amino acids: CASSLSTGWNEKLFF. The CDR3 DNA reads TGTGCCAGCAGCTTATCTACAGGGTGGAATGAAAAACTGTTTTTT.

The V gene is TRBV6-5, the J gene TRBJ1-1; D unclear. CDR1 and CDR2 from the germline V gene are MNHEY and SVGAGI. CDR3 length equals 14 residues. Trimming stripped 4 bases from V and 3 bases from J, with 12 bases between. This CDR3 reads CASSWRQSHTEAFF. In DNA form, the CDR3 reads TGTGCCAGCAGTTGGCGGCAAAGCCACACTGAAGCTTTCTTT.

The V and J genes are TRBV30 and TRBJ2-7, with D maybe TRBD1 (6 bases). Between the trimmed V and J ends, which lost 0 bases and 5 bases, there was a span of 14 bases. Germline values: CDR1 GTSNPN, CDR2 SVGIG (reference sequence). The CDR3 has 14 residues. CDR3 sequence (DNA): TGTGCCTGGAGTGTAGGGACAAATTTTGACGAGCAGTACTTC. This sequence encodes CAWSVGTNFDEQYF.

This chain links TRBV9 with TRBJ1-4; TRBD1 might be the D (6 bases). V lost 1 base and J lost 7, with 14 bases in between. The CDR3 contains 15 residues. CDR1 and CDR2 (germline): SGDLS, YYNGEE. CDR3 bases: TGTGCCAGCAGCGTACAGGGGCAGTTCGGTGAAAAACTGTTTTTT. It is translated as CASSVQGQFGEKLFF.

This clone appeared a few times. This chain links TRBV6-1 with TRBJ1-1; TRBD1 agrees at 7 bases. J gave up 2 bases and V 6 bases, and 3 bases lay outside the gene matches. CDR3 size: 13 residues. CDR1 and CDR2 (germline): MNHNS, SASEGT. CDR3: CASRDRYNTEAFF. The CDR3 DNA sequence: TGTGCCAGCAGGGACAGGTACAACACTGAAGCTTTCTTT.

The chain employs TRBV7-3 and TRBJ2-2, with D tentatively TRBD1 or TRBD2 (5 bases each). Germline assignment: CDR1 SGHTA and CDR2 FQGTGA. CDR3 length: 15 amino acids. V was clipped by 2 bases and J by 3 bases, with 10 bases between them. The CDR3 protein is CASSLSRDDTGELFF. The CDR3 DNA follows: TGTGCCAGCAGCTTATCCCGGGACGACACCGGGGAGCTGTTTTTT.

A few counts support this clone. Its ends do not fully match the called genes, so a read error is possible. V gene TRBV7-7 combines with J gene TRBJ2-5; D is possibly TRBD1 (6 bases). This CDR3 contains 13 residues. CDR1 is SSHAT, CDR2 FNYEAQ, per germline (reference sequence). Here the CDR3 DNA reads TGTGCTAGCAGTTACTCGACAGGAGAGACCCAGTACTTC. Protein product: CASSYSTGETQYF. The full variable domain, completed using reference TRBV7-7 and TRBJ2-5, is GAGVSQSPRYKVTKRGQDVTLRCDPISSHATLYWYQQALGQGPEFLTYFNYEAQPDKSGLPSDRFSAERPEGSISTLTIQRTEQRDSAMYRCASSYSTGETQYFGPGTRLLVL.